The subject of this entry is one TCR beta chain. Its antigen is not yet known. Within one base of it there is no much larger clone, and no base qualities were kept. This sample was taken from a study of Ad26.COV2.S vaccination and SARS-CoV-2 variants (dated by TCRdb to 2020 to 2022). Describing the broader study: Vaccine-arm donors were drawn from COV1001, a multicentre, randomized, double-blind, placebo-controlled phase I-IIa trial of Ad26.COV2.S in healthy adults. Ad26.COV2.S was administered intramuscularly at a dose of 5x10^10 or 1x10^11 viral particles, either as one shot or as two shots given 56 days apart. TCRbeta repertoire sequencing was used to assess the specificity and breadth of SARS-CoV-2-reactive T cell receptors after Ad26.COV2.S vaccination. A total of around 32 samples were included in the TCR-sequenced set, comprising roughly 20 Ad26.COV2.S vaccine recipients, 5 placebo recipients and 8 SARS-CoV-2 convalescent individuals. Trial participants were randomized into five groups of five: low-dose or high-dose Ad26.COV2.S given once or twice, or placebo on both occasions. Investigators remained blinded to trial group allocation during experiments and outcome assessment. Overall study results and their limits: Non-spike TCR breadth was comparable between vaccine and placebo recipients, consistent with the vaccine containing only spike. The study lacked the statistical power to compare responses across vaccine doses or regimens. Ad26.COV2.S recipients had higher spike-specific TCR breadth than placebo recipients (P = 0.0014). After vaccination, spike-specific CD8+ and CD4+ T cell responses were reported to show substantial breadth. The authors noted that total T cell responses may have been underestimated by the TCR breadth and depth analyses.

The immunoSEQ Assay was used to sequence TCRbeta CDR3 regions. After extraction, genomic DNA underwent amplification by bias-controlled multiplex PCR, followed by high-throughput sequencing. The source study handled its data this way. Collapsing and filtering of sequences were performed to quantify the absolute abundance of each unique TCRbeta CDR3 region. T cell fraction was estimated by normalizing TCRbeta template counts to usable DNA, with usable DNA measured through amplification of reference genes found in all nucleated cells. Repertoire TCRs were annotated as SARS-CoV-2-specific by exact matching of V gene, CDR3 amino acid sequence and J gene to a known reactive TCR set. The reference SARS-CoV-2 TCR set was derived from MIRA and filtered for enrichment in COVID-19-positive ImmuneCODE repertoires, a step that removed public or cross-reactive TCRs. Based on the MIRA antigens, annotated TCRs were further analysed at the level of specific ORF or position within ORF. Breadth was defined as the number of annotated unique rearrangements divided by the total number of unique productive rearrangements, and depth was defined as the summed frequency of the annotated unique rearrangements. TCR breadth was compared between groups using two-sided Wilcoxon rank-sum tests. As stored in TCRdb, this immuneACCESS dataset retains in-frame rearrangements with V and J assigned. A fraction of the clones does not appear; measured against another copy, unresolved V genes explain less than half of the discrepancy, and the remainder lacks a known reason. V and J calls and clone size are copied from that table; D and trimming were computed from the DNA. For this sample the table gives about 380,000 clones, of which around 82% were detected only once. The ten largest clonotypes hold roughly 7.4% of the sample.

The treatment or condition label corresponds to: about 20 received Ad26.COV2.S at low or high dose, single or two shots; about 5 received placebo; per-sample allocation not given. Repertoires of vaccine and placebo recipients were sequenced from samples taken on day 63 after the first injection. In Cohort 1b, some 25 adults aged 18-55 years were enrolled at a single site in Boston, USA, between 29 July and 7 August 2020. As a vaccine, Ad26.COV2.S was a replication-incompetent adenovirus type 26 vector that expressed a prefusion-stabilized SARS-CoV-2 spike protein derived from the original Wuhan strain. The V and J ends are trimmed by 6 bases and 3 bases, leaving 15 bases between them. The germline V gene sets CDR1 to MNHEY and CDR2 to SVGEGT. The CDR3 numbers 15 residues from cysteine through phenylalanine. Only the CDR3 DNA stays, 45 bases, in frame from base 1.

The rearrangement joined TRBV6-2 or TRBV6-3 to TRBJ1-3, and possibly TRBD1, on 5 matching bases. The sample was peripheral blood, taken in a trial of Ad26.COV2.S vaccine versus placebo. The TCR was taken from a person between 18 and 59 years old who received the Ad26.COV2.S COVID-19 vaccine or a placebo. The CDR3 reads CASSLVRDGGNTIYF. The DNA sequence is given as TGTGCCAGCAGCCTCGTCAGGGACGGTGGAAACACCATATATTTT.